Below are 6 T cell receptor beta chains sequenced from a single sample in a study of T cells in Graves' hyperthyroidism and ophthalmopathy. It was RNA transcripts that yielded the amplified TCR beta CDR3 regions. Primed by the HTBI set, a first-round RT-PCR was run on the TCR CDR3. TCRdb ran MiXCR on the multiplex PCR reads and lists one entry per CDR3 protein. The data hold under 350,000 distinct CDR3 sequences, with about 20% observed a single time. The sample taken for sequencing was blood. The receptors were gathered from a woman in her forties or fifties with Graves' hyperthyroidism.

The chain combines TRBV20-1 with TRBJ2-1; 8 bases are shared with TRBD1. This CDR3 has 15 amino acids. Germline V gene sequence: CDR1 DFQATT, CDR2 SNEGSKA (reference sequence). Trimming cost V 4 bases and J 0 bases; bases outside gene matches: 5. CDR3 protein: CSAKGQGGSYNEQFF. DNA for the CDR3: TGCAGTGCTAAAGGACAGGGCGGCTCCTACAATGAGCAGTTCTTC.

This clonotype was seen more than once but under ten times. V is TRBV5-1 and J is TRBJ2-2; D not resolved. Germline V lookup: CDR1 SGHRS, CDR2 YFSETQ. With 4 bases removed from V and 7 bases from J, the gap between germline ends came to 11 bases. CDR3 size: 13 residues. The CDR3 bases are TGCGCCAGCAGCCGCGAAGGAGACGGGGAGCTGTTTTTT. This encodes CASSREGDGELFF.

The sample holds many counts of this clonotype. In DNA, the CDR3 is TGTGCCAGCAGTCCGACAGGGATCCAAGAGACCCAGTACTTC. Protein: CASSPTGIQETQYF. The rearrangement joins TRBV6-1 to TRBJ2-5, with 7 nucleotides matching TRBD1. The V and J ends lost 5 bases and 1 base, in that order; junction bases with no gene match: 4. The CDR3 is 14 amino acids. Germline assignment: CDR1 MNHNS and CDR2 SASEGT.

This clonotype turned up a few times. The chain combines TRBV7-8 with TRBJ2-1; D not resolved. This CDR3 comprises 12 residues. V lost 5 bases to trimming and J lost 6 bases, with 8 bases between them. The germline CDR1 and CDR2 sequences are SGHVS and FQNEAQ. The CDR3 spells CASSDRVNEQFF. In DNA, the CDR3 is TGTGCCAGCAGCGACCGGGTCAATGAGCAGTTCTTC.

This clonotype was seen many times. The V and J genes are TRBV20-1 and TRBJ2-3; D gene ambiguous. Trimming cost V 0 bases and J 2 bases, with 6 bases left between them. This CDR3 spans 13 amino acids. From germline, CDR1 is DFQATT and CDR2 SNEGSKA (reference sequence). Here the CDR3 reads CSAREVPTDTQYF. The DNA for the CDR3 is TGCAGTGCTAGAGAGGTCCCCACAGATACGCAGTATTTT.

This clonotype has ten or more counts. The chain joins TRBV18 to TRBJ2-7; D is ambiguous. Trimming took off 0 bases at V and 2 bases at J, with 8 bases between the two ends. Germline CDR1 is KGHSH and CDR2 is LQKENI. The CDR3 is made up of 14 amino acids. The CDR3 spells CASSPPSPPYEQYF. CDR3 sequence (DNA): TGTGCCAGCTCACCACCAAGCCCACCCTACGAGCAGTACTTC.